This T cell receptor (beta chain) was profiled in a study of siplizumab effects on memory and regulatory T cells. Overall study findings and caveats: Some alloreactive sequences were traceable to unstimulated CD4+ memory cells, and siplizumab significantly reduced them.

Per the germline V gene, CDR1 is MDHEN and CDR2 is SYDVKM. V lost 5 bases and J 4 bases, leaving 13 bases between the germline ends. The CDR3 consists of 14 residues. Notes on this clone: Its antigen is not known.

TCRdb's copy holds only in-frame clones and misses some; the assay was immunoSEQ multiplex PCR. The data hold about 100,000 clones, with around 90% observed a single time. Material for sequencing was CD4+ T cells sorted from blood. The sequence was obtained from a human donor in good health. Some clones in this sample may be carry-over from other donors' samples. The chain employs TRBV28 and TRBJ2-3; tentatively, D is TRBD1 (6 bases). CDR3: CASSNQGKSDTQYF. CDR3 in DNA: TGTGCCAGCAGTAATCAGGGGAAATCAGATACGCAGTATTTT.